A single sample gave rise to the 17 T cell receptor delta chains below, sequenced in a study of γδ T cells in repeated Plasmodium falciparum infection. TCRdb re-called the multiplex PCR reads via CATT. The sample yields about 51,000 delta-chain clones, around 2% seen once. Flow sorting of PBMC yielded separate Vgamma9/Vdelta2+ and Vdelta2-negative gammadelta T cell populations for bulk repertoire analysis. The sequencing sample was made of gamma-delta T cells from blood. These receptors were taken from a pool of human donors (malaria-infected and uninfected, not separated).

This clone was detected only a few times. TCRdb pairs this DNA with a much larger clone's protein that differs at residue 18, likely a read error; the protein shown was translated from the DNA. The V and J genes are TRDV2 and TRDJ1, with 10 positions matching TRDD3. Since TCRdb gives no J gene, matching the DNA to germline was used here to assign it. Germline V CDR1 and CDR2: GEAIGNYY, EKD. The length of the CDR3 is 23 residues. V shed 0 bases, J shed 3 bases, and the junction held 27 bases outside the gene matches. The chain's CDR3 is CACDTLLSGKVLGDSPYADKLIF. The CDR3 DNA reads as TGTGCCTGTGACACCTTGCTGAGTGGGAAAGTACTGGGGGATTCCCCGTACGCCGATAAACTCATCTTT.

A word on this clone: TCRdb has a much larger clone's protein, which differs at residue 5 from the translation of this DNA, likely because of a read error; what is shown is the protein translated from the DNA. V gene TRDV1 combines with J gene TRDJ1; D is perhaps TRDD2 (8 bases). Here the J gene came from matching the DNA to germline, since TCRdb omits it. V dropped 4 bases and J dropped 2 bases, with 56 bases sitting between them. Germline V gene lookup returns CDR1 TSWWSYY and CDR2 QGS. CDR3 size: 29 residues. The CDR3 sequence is CALGGLDTYSSYKWIYWGSRTKKTDKLIF. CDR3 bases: TGTGCTCTTGGGGGACTTGACACCTACTCTTCCTACAAGTGGATTTACTGGGGATCCCGTACAAAAAAAACCGATAAACTCATCTTT.

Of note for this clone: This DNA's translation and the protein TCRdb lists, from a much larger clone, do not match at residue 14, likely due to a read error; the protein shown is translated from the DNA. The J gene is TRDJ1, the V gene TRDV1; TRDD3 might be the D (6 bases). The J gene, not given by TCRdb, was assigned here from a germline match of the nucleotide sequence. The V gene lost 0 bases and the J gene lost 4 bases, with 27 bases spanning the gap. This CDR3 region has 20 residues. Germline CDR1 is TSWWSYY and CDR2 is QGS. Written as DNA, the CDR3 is TGTGCTCTTGGGGAACTCTACCAGTGGGGGTTCCGCGACGCCTTCGATAAACTCATCTTT. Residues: CALGELYQWGFRDAFDKLIF.

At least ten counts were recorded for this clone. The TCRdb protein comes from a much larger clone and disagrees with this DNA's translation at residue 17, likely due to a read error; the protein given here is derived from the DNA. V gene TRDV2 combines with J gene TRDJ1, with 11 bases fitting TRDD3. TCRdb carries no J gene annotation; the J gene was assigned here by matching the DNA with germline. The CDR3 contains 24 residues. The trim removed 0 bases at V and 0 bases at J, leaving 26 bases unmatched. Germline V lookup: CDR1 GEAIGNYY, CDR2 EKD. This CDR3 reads CACDTVIPYSDWGIGTSYTDKLIF. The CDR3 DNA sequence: TGTGCCTGTGACACCGTTATCCCTTACTCAGACTGGGGGATAGGAACGAGTTACACCGATAAACTCATCTTT.

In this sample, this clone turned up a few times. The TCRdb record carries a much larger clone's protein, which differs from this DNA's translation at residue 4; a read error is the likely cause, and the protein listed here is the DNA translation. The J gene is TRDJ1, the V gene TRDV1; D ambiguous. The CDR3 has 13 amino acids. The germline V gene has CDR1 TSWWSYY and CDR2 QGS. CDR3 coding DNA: TGTGCTCTTGAGGAACCGGACACCGATAAACTCATCTTT. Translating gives CALEEPDTDKLIF.

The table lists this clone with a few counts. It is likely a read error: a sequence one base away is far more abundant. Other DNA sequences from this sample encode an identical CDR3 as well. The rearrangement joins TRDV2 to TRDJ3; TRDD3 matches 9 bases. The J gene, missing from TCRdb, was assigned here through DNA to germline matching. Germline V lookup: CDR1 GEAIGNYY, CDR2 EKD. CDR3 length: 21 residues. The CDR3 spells CACDTASTGGLSSWDTRQMFF. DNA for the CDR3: TGTGCCTGTGACACGGCGAGTACTGGGGGACTAAGCTCCTGGGACACCCGGCAGATGTTTTTC.

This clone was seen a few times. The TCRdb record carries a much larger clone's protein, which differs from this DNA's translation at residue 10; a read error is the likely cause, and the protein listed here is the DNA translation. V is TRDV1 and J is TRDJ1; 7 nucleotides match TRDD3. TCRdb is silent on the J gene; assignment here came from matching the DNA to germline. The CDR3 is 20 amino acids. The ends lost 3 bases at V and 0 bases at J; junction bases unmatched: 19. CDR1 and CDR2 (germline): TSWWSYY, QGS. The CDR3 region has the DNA TGTGCTCTTGGGGACCTAGGCACGTACCGGGGGATTACCAACACCGATAAACTCATCTTT. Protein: CALGDLGTYRGITNTDKLIF.

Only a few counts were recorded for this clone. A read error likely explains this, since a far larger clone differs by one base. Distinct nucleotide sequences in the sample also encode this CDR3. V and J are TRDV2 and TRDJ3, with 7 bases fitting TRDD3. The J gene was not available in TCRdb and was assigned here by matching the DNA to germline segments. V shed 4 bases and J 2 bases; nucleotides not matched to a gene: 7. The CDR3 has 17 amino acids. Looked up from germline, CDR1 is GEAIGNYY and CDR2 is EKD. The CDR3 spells CACDGYWGAWDTRQMFF. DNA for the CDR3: TGTGCCTGTGATGGGTACTGGGGAGCCTGGGACACCCGACAGATGTTTTTC.

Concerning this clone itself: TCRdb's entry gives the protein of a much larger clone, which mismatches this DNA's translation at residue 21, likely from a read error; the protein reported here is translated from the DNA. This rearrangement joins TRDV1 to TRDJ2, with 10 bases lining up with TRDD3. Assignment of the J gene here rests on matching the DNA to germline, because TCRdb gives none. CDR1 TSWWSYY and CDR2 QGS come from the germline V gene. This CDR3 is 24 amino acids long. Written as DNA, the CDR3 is TGTGCTCTTGGGGGACCTCTTCCTACGTCCTGCTCCTGGGGGATAGAGGCTTTGACAGCACGACTCTTCTTT. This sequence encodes CALGGPLPTSCSWGIEALTARLFF.

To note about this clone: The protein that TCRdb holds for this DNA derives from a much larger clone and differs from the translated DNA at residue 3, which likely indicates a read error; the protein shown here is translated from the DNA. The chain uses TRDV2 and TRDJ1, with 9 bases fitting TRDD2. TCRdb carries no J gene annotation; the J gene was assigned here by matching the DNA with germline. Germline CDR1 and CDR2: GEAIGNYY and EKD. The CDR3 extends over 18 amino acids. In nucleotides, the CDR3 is TGTGCCCGTGATCGCCTTCCTACCGGAGCGGACCACACCGATAAACTCATCTTT. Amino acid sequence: CARDRLPTGADHTDKLIF.

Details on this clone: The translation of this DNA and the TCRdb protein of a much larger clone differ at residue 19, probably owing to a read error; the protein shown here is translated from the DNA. This CDR3 is CACDMVGFLPNLPAGAYTAKLIF. Written as DNA, the CDR3 is TGTGCCTGTGACATGGTCGGATTCCTCCCAAACCTTCCTGCTGGAGCGTACACCGCTAAACTCATCTTT. The chain employs TRDV2 and TRDJ1; 7 bases are shared with TRDD2. The J gene is not listed in TCRdb, so it was assigned here from a DNA match to germline. Germline loops: CDR1 GEAIGNYY, CDR2 EKD. CDR3 length: 23 residues.

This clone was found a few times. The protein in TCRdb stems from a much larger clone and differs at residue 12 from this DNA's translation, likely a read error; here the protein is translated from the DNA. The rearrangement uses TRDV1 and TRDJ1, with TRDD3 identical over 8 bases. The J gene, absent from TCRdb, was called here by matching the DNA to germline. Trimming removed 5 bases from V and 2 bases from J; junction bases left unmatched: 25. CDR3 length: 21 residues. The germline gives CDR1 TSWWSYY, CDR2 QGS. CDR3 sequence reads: CALGHIQPYWGVQGMTDKLIF. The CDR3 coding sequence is TGTGCTCTTGGGCATATCCAGCCCTACTGGGGGGTACAGGGTATGACCGATAAACTCATCTTT.

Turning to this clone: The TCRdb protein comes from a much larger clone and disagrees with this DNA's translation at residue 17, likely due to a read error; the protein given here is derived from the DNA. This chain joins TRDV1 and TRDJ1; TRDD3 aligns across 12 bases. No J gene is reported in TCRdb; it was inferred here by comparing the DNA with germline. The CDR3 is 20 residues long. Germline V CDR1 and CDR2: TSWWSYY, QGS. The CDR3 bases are TGTGCTCTTGGGGAACCATTGCCGACTCCAACTGGGGGATACCGCGATAGACTCATCTTT. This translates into CALGEPLPTPTGGYRDRLIF.

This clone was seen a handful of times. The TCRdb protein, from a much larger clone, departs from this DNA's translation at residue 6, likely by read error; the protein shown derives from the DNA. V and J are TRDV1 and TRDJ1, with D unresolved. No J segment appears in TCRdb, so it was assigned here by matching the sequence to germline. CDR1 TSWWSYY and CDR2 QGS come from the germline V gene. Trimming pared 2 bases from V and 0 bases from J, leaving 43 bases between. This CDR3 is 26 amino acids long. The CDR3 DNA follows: TGTGCTCTTGGGGAAGCCCTCTCTACTGCGTTCGTGGCCCTCCTTACTTGCCCAAAATACACCGATAAACTCATCTTT. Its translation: CALGEALSTAFVALLTCPKYTDKLIF.

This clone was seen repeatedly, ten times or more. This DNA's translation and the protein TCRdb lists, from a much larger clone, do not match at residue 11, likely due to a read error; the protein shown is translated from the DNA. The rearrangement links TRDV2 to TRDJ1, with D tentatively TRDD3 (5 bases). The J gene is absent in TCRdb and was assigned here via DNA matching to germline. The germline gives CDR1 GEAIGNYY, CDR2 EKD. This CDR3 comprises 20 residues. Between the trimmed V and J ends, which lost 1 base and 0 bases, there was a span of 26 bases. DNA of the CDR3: TGTGCCTGTGACACGCATCCCCGAATGCTGGAGGATAGGTACACCGATAAACTCATCTTT. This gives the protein CACDTHPRMLEDRYTDKLIF.

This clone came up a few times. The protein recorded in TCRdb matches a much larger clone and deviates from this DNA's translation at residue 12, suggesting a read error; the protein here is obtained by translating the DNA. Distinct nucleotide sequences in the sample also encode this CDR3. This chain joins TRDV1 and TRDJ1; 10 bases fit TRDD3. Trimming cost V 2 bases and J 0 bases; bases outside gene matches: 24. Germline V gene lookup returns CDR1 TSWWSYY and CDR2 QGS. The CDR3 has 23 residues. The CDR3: CALGEGSFPSFALGDGYTDKLIF. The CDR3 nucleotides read TGTGCTCTTGGGGAAGGTTCTTTCCCTTCGTTCGCACTGGGGGATGGATACACCGATAAACTCATCTTT.

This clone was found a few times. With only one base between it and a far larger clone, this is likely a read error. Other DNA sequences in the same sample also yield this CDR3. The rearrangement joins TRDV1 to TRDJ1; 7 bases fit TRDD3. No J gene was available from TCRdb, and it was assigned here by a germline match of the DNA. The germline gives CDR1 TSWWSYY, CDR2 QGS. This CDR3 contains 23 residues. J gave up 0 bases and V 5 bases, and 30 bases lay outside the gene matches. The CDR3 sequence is CALGLPSKLLFPHWGWYTDKLIF. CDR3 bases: TGTGCTCTTGGGCTACCCTCAAAACTCCTCTTCCCCCACTGGGGTTGGTACACCGATAAACTCATCTTT.